Each of the 18 T cell receptor beta chains below was sequenced from the same sample in a study of blood T cell repertoires in COVID-19. The table came from immunoSEQ multiplex PCR; TCRdb's copy has only in-frame clones and leaves some out. This sample has about 230,000 clones, with 80% to 90% found just once. The sample comprised peripheral blood. These receptors all stem from a young man with COVID-19, enrolled during active disease.

The rearrangement joins TRBV10-3 to TRBJ2-7; 8 bases fit TRBD1. Germline lookup yields CDR1 ENHRY and CDR2 SYGVKD. V gave up 2 bases and J gave up 4 bases; unmatched junction bases: 4. The CDR3 covers 14 residues. The CDR3 nucleotides read TGTGCCATCAGTGAGGACAGGGGTTCTTACGAGCAGTACTTC. Translated, it gives CAISEDRGSYEQYF.

This clone was recorded only once. The sample holds other DNA sequences that translate to the same CDR3. The chain has TRBV5-1 and TRBJ1-1; TRBD1 might be the D (5 bases). CDR3 length: 14 residues. Germline V lookup: CDR1 SGHRS, CDR2 YFSETQ. Trimming shortened V by 0 bases and J by 1 base, and 7 bases separated the two germline ends. The CDR3 loop is CASSLAGGNTEAFF. CDR3 nucleotide sequence: TGCGCCAGCAGCTTGGCCGGGGGGAACACTGAAGCTTTCTTT.

This chain links TRBV24-1 with TRBJ2-1, with 8 bases identical to TRBD2. The CDR3 length is 18 residues. J lost 0 bases, V lost 2 bases, and 8 bases had no gene match. CDR1 is KGHDR, CDR2 SFDVKD, per germline. The DNA for the CDR3 is TGTGCCACCAGTGATTCGATAAGCGGGACTAGCTCCTACAATGAGCAGTTCTTC. It codes for CATSDSISGTSSYNEQFF.

This clone was detected once. The genes are TRBV19 and TRBJ1-5; the D is unclear. V gave up 3 bases and J gave up 0 bases, with 9 bases separating them. This CDR3 contains 15 residues. Germline V gene lookup returns CDR1 LNHDA and CDR2 SQIVND (reference sequence). The CDR3 coding sequence is TGTGCCAGTAGTATTTCGGGGAATAGCAATCAGCCCCAGCATTTT. As protein: CASSISGNSNQPQHF. The full variable domain, rest sourced from reference TRBV19 and TRBJ1-5, is DGGITQSPKYLFRKEGQNVTLSCEQNLNHDAMYWYRQDPGQGLRLIYYSQIVNDFQKGDIAEGYSVSREKKESFPLTVTSAQKNPTAFYLCASSISGNSNQPQHFGDGTRLSIL.

This chain connects TRBV28 to TRBJ1-2; D unresolved. Germline V gene sequence: CDR1 MDHEN, CDR2 SYDVKM. The CDR3 consists of 13 residues. V was shortened by 1 base and J by 8 bases, with 11 bases between the two germline ends. This chain's CDR3 is CASSLSGSGGYTF. In nucleotides, the CDR3 is TGTGCCAGCAGTTTATCAGGTAGCGGGGGCTACACCTTC.

J is TRBJ1-5 and V is TRBV7-2; tentative D call: TRBD1 (5 bases). CDR3 length: 17 residues. V lost 5 bases, J lost 2 bases, and 19 bases lay in between. Germline V gene lookup returns CDR1 SGHTA and CDR2 FQGNSA. The CDR3 loop reads CASSGEAGGGGNQPQHF. CDR3 in DNA: TGTGCCAGCAGCGGAGAAGCCGGGGGTGGAGGCAATCAGCCCCAGCATTTT.

V is TRBV19 and J is TRBJ1-5; tentative D call: TRBD1 (5 bases). The CDR3 totals 16 residues. V was trimmed by 0 bases and J by 2 bases, leaving 11 bases between them. CDR1 is LNHDA and CDR2 is SQIVND in the germline V gene (reference sequence). The CDR3 DNA reads as TGTGCCAGTAGTATAGAATTTACCAGGGGCAATCAGCCCCAGCATTTT. This sequence encodes CASSIEFTRGNQPQHF.

This clone was detected a few times. The chain recombines TRBV28 with TRBJ1-1, with no clear D. The CDR3 totals 11 residues. Germline V gene sequence: CDR1 MDHEN, CDR2 SYDVKM. V was shortened by 3 bases and J by 10 bases, with 9 bases between the two germline ends. CDR3 sequence (DNA): TGTGCCAGCAGTTTGGAGGTGGGAGCTTTCTTT. Its protein product is CASSLEVGAFF.

The chain couples TRBV25-1 to TRBJ2-5; TRBD1 aligns across 9 bases. Trimming took 1 base from V and 5 from J; bases not matched to a gene: 5. The CDR3 runs 15 residues. Germline V gene sequence: CDR1 MGHDK, CDR2 SYGVNS. This CDR3 is CASSEWGTGWETQYF. DNA of the CDR3: TGTGCCAGCAGTGAATGGGGGACAGGGTGGGAGACCCAGTACTTC. The whole variable domain, remainder taken from reference TRBV25-1 and TRBJ2-5, is EADIYQTPRYLVIGTGKKITLECSQTMGHDKMYWYQQDPGMELHLIHYSYGVNSTEKGDLSSESTVSRIRTEHFPLTLESARPSHTSQYLCASSEWGTGWETQYFGPGTRLLVL.

This chain links TRBV7-3 with TRBJ2-1; TRBD2 matches at 7 bases. CDR3 length: 15 residues. Trimming took 3 bases from V and 3 from J; bases not matched to a gene: 5. The germline gives CDR1 SGHTA, CDR2 FQGTGA. In nucleotides, the CDR3 is TGTGCCAGCAGCTTCGCGGGAGTTCTCTACAATGAGCAGTTCTTC. It translates to CASSFAGVLYNEQFF.

The chain joins TRBV6-5 to TRBJ1-2, with no clear D. The CDR3 loop spans 15 amino acids. Germline V gene lookup returns CDR1 MNHEY and CDR2 SVGAGI. V shed 2 bases and J shed 3 bases, with 13 bases lying between them. Written as DNA, the CDR3 is TGTGCCAGCAGTTACGCGGGGAAGGGATACTATGGCTACACCTTC. It codes for CASSYAGKGYYGYTF.

The chain carries TRBV18 and TRBJ1-1; D ambiguous. CDR3 length: 16 residues. Germline CDR1 is KGHSH and CDR2 is LQKENI. Trimming took 2 bases from V and 1 from J, leaving 14 bases between them. The CDR3 is CASSPRSGRGNTEAFF. CDR3 coding DNA: TGTGCCAGCTCACCAAGGTCCGGCCGAGGGAACACTGAAGCTTTCTTT.

The rearrangement links TRBV6-5 to TRBJ1-5, with TRBD1 identical over 9 bases. The CDR3 has 15 amino acids. J was trimmed by 2 bases and V by 10 bases; bases with no gene match: 9. Germline V gene sequence: CDR1 MNHEY, CDR2 SVGAGI. In nucleotides, the CDR3 is TGTGCCACCGTGAGGGGACAGGGCGGCAATCAGCCCCAGCATTTT. It codes for CATVRGQGGNQPQHF.

The chain links TRBV19 to TRBJ1-1; D unresolved. V was shortened by 5 bases and J by 3 bases, with 4 bases between the two germline ends. CDR1 LNHDA and CDR2 SQIVND come from the germline V gene (reference sequence). This CDR3 is 11 amino acids long. CDR3 DNA: TGTGCCAGTAGTGAGTACACTGAAGCTTTCTTT. Translated: CASSEYTEAFF. Supplemented by reference TRBV19 and TRBJ1-1, the full variable domain reads DGGITQSPKYLFRKEGQNVTLSCEQNLNHDAMYWYRQDPGQGLRLIYYSQIVNDFQKGDIAEGYSVSREKKESFPLTVTSAQKNPTAFYLCASSEYTEAFFGQGTRLTVV.

This chain links TRBV29-1 with TRBJ2-3; no definite D call. From germline, CDR1 is SQVTM and CDR2 ANQGSEA. Trimming cost V 2 bases and J 2 bases, with 5 bases left between them. The CDR3 is made up of 12 amino acids. The CDR3 bases are TGCAGCGTTGAACAGGACACAGATACGCAGTATTTT. This encodes CSVEQDTDTQYF.

This chain uses TRBV5-4 with TRBJ1-1, with TRBD1 matching 8 bases. After removal of 0 bases from V and 5 bases from J, the junction contained 9 bases not matched to a gene. Germline V gene data show CDR1 as SGHNT and CDR2 as YYREEE (reference sequence). The CDR3 length is 16 residues. In DNA form, the CDR3 reads TGTGCCAGCAGCTTGGAACAGGGGGTAAGAGGAACTGAAGCTTTCTTT. As protein: CASSLEQGVRGTEAFF.

The CDR3 protein is CAIRGISTDTQYF. CDR3 in DNA: TGTGCCATCCGAGGGATTTCCACAGATACGCAGTATTTT. This chain connects TRBV10-3 to TRBJ2-3, with D perhaps TRBD2 (5 bases). The V end was cut by 8 bases, the J end by 2 bases, with 11 bases between. Germline V gives CDR1 ENHRY, CDR2 SYGVKD. This CDR3 spans 13 amino acids.

The chain uses TRBV7-8 and TRBJ1-1; D is unresolved. The CDR3 spans 15 residues. In germline, CDR1 is SGHVS, CDR2 FQNEAQ. Trimming shortened V by 5 bases and J by 11 bases, and 24 bases separated the two germline ends. In DNA, the CDR3 is TGTGCCAGCAGCCCGCGTCTTTCGGACCGGGGATCGGCTTTCTTT. Translated: CASSPRLSDRGSAFF.